Listed here is a single TCR beta chain. The antigen is unknown. The data belong to a study of shared clonotypes between healthy human individuals. Study summary: Each donor's CD8 memory used one plate, CD8 naive two, each CD4 subset three.

Sequenced by immunoSEQ multiplex PCR; TCRdb stores in-frame clones only, minus some. The sample includes some 1,600,000 clones, under 99% of them seen just once. Study-wide points: Clonotypes which were not shared had lower generation probabilities than clonotypes that all four donors shared.

The sample consisted of naive CD4+ T cells sorted from blood. Subset defined: CD45RA+ positively selected. The source of this sequence is a man aged 30 to 39 in good health.

CDR3: CASSSASGRPRDTQYF. Here the CDR3 DNA reads TGTGCCAGCAGCTCCGCTAGCGGGAGGCCCCGGGATACGCAGTATTTT. V usage is TRBV7-9 and J usage is TRBJ2-3, with 11 nucleotides matching TRBD2. Germline V gene data show CDR1 as SEHNR and CDR2 as FQNEAQ (reference sequence). The CDR3 runs 16 residues. V lost 4 bases and J lost 6; bases outside the gene matches: 9.